These T cell receptor beta chains were read from a single sample in a study of CD8 T cells in ankylosing spondylitis. TCRdb re-called the 5' RACE reads through MiXCR, storing one row per CDR3 protein. The sample yields about 800,000 distinct CDR3 sequences, about 11% seen once. The sequenced sample was blood, either unsorted or a sorted T cell fraction (not recorded which). All receptors come from a male donor with ankylosing spondylitis. Both conserved end residues are part of each CDR3. A D gene is named only where the DNA matches it firmly. Only some rows state a clone size, as once, few, many or a class for expanded clones.

-,-,TRBJ1-3,TRBV20-1,TGCAGTGCCCTAGGGCGGGATGACACCATATATTTT,CSALGRDDTIYF
few,TRBD2,TRBJ2-1,TRBV20-1,TGCAGTGCTAGAGATTGGGCTAGCGGGAGTAATGAGCAGTTCTTC,CSARDWASGSNEQFF
many,-,TRBJ2-7,TRBV5-1,TGCGCCAGCAGCTTGGCAGGGGACTCCTACGAGCAGTACTTC,CASSLAGDSYEQYF
few,TRBD1,TRBJ2-1,TRBV20-1,TGCAGTGCTTTCGACAGGGGGTTTGAAAATGAGCAGTTCTTC,CSAFDRGFENEQFF
many,-,TRBJ2-1,TRBV12-3/TRBV12-4,TGTGCCAGCAGTATACGTTCCCCCAATGAGCAGTTCTTC,CASSIRSPNEQFF
-,-,TRBJ1-3,TRBV24-1,TGTGCCACCATAGGCTCTGGAAACACCATATATTTT,CATIGSGNTIYF
many,-,TRBJ2-7,TRBV20-1,TGCAGTGCTAGTGGCCTCGGGAGTAGCGCCCACGAGCAGTACTTC,CSASGLGSSAHEQYF
once,-,TRBJ2-3,TRBV27,TGTGCCAGCAGTTTATTTTCGTTAATGGGGTTGAGCACAGATACGCAGTATTTT,CASSLFSLMGLSTDTQYF
many,-,TRBJ2-3,TRBV7-2,TGTGCCAGCAGCATAGCTGGGGGTGGCACAGATACGCAGTATTTT,CASSIAGGGTDTQYF
-,TRBD1,TRBJ2-7,TRBV6-4,TGTGCCAGCAGTTTCGAACCTTCGACAGGGGTCTACGAGCAGTACTTC,CASSFEPSTGVYEQYF
few,-,TRBJ2-1,TRBV12-3/TRBV12-4,TGTGCCAGCAGATGGGACTTCTACAATGAGCAGTTCTTC,CASRWDFYNEQFF
few,-,TRBJ1-6,TRBV6-2/TRBV6-3,TGTGCCAGCAGTACCAGGGATCCACCCCTCCACTTT,CASSTRDPPLHF
few,TRBD2,TRBJ2-1,TRBV5-5,TGTGCCAGCAGCTTGGGGGCGGGAGGGTCCCCCCGCTACAATGAGCAGTTCTTC,CASSLGAGGSPRYNEQFF
-,TRBD2,TRBJ2-3,TRBV20-1,TGCAGTGCCACGGGACTAGCGGTCACAGATACGCAGTATTTT,CSATGLAVTDTQYF
-,TRBD1,TRBJ1-6,TRBV5-5,TGTGCCAGCAGTAACCGACAGGGGGCTTCACCCCTCCACTTT,CASSNRQGASPLHF
-,-,TRBJ2-6,TRBV12-3/TRBV12-4,TGTGCCAGCAGCCCCCGGTACTCTGGGGCCAACGTCCTGACTTTC,CASSPRYSGANVLTF
-,TRBD2,TRBJ2-1,TRBV2,TGTGCCAGCTGTTTGAGGTTACTAGCGGGAGGACCCCTCTACAATGAGCAGTTCTTC,CASCLRLLAGGPLYNEQFF
few,-,TRBJ2-1,TRBV7-2,TGTGCCAGCAGCCCGCGACAGGTCTCCTACAATGAGCAGTTCTTC,CASSPRQVSYNEQFF
-,TRBD2,TRBJ2-3,TRBV29-1,TGCAGCGTCGCCGGGACTAGCGTTCCATCTAGCACAGATACGCAGTATTTT,CSVAGTSVPSSTDTQYF
-,TRBD2,TRBJ2-7,TRBV20-1,TGCAGTGCTAGTCTCCAGACTAGCGGGGCCTACGAGCAGTACTTC,CSASLQTSGAYEQYF
-,TRBD2,TRBJ2-1,TRBV6-5,TGTGCCAGCAGTTCCCATGGCGGGGGTGCCCGGGAGCAGTTCTTC,CASSSHGGGAREQFF
-,-,TRBJ1-6,TRBV5-1,TGCGCCAGCAGCTTGGACAGGGCGGGGAATTCACCCCTCCACTTT,CASSLDRAGNSPLHF
many,TRBD1,TRBJ1-1,TRBV20-1,TGCAGTGCTAATAAGGGACAGACGGTAGCAGCTTTCTTT,CSANKGQTVAAFF
few,-,TRBJ1-2,TRBV24-1,TGTGCCACCAGTGACACCTTTCCTGAGGGGAACTATGGCTACACCTTC,CATSDTFPEGNYGYTF
many,-,TRBJ1-2,TRBV7-2,TGTGCCAGCAGCTTACGGTCAGGCAGGGAAGTCTACACCTTC,CASSLRSGREVYTF
many,-,TRBJ2-1,TRBV4-3,TGCGCCAGCAGCCAAGATCCGGGACCTACCTACAATGAGCAGTTCTTC,CASSQDPGPTYNEQFF
-,-,TRBJ2-5,TRBV20-1,TGCAGTGCTAGAAGGGGTTGGGAAGGAGAGACCCAGTACTTC,CSARRGWEGETQYF
-,-,TRBJ1-5,TRBV19,TGTGCCAGTACCCTCCGGGGGGGGTTACAGCCCCAGCATTTT,CASTLRGGLQPQHF
-,-,TRBJ1-1,TRBV5-1,TGCGCCACCATTGGCGACACGAACACTGAAGCTTTCTTT,CATIGDTNTEAFF
many,TRBD2,TRBJ2-5,TRBV5-6,TGTGCCAGCAGCGCTGGACTAGCGGGAGAGACCCAGTACTTC,CASSAGLAGETQYF
once,-,TRBJ2-3,TRBV5-1,TGCGCCAGCAGGCTATGGGCAGATACGCAGTATTTT,CASRLWADTQYF
-,-,TRBJ1-6,TRBV6-1,TGTGCCAGCAGCCACAGGGTCACCTATAATTCACCCCTCCACTTT,CASSHRVTYNSPLHF
few,TRBD1,TRBJ2-7,TRBV12-3/TRBV12-4,TGTGCCAGTGGCAGTAAAGTAGTCAGGGGGTCCGAGCAGTACTTC,CASGSKVVRGSEQYF
many,-,TRBJ1-1,TRBV6-6,TGTGCCACAGCCAGGGAAATGAACACTGAAGCTTTCTTT,CATAREMNTEAFF
few,-,TRBJ1-1,TRBV7-7,TGTGCTAGCAGCTTGGGCCCCAGGGGCTTAACCGGAGGGGTGAACACTGAAGCTTTCTTT,CASSLGPRGLTGGVNTEAFF
few,-,TRBJ2-1,TRBV9,TGTGCCAGCAGCGTAGGGCCCACGAGAAATGAGCAGTTCTTC,CASSVGPTRNEQFF
-,-,TRBJ1-1,TRBV12-5,TGTGCTAGTGGTTTGGTACCCGGCTCGAACACTGAAGCTTTCTTT,CASGLVPGSNTEAFF